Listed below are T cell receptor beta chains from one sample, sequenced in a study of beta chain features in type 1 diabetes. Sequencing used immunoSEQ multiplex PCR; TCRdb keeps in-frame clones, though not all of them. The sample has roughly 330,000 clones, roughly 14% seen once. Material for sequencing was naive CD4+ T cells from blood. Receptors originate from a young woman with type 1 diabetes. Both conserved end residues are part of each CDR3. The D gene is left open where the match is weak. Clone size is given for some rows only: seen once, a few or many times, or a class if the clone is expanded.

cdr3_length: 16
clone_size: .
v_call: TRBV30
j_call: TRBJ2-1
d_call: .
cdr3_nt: TGTGCCTGGACTCGCGGGGCGGGCCGAGCCTACAATGAGCAGTTCTTC
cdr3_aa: CAWTRGAGRAYNEQFF

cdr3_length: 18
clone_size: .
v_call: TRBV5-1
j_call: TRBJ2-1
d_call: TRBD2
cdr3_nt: TGCGCCAGCAGCTTGGGTGGACTAGCGGGAGATTTTGGCAATGAGCAGTTCTTC
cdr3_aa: CASSLGGLAGDFGNEQFF

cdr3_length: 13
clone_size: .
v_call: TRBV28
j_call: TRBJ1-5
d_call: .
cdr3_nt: TGTGCCAGCAGTTTAGGACTGTGGGGGCCCCAGCATTTT
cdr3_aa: CASSLGLWGPQHF

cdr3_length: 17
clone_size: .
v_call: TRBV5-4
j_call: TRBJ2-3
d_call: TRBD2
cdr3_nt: TGTGCCAGCAGCCCCCGACTAGCGGGAGTCCGCACAGATACGCAGTATTTT
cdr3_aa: CASSPRLAGVRTDTQYF

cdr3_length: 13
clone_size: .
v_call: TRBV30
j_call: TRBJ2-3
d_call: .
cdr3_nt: TGTGCCTGGAGTGTAAACTACCTAGATACGCAGTATTTT
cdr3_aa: CAWSVNYLDTQYF

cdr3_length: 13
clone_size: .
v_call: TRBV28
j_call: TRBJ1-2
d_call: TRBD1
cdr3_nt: TGTGCCAGCAGTTCCTCAGGGGGTTATGGCTACACCTTC
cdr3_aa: CASSSSGGYGYTF

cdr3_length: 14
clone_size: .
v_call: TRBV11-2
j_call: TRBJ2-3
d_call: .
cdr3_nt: TGTGCCAGCAGCTCCCGGACTAGCACAGATACGCAGTATTTT
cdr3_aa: CASSSRTSTDTQYF

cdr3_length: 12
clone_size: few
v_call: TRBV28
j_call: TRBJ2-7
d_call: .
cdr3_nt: TGTGCCAGCAGTCAGGGTATCTACGAGCAGTACTTC
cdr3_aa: CASSQGIYEQYF

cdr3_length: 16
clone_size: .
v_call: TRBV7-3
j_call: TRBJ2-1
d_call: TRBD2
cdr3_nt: TGTGCCAGCAGCCCTCGGACTAGCACCTCCTACAATGAGCAGTTCTTC
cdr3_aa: CASSPRTSTSYNEQFF

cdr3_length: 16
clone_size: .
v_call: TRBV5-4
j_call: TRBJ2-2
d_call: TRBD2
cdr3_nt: TGTGCCAGCAGCTTGGTCAATTTAGCGGGAGCCGGGGAGCTGTTTTTT
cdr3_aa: CASSLVNLAGAGELFF

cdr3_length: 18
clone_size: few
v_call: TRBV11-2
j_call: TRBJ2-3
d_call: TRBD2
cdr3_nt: TGTGCCAGCAGCTCACCGGGACTAGCGGGAAGTCGCACAGATACGCAGTATTTT
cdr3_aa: CASSSPGLAGSRTDTQYF

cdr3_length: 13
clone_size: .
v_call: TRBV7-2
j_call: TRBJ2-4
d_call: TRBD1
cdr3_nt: TGTGCCAGCAGCCCCCGACAGGGGAACATTCAGTACTTC
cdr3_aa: CASSPRQGNIQYF

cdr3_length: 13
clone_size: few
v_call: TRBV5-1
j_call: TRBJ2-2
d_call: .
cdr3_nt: TGCGCCAGCAGCCGAGAGAACACCGGGGAGCTGTTTTTT
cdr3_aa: CASSRENTGELFF

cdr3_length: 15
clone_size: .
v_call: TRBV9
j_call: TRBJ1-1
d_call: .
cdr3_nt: TGTGCCAGCAGCGTAGCCTCGACAGTGAACACTGAAGCTTTCTTT
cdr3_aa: CASSVASTVNTEAFF

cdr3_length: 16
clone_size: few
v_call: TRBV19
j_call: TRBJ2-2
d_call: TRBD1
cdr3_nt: TGTGCCAGTAGTACTCATACAGGGGGTTACACCGGGGAGCTGTTTTTT
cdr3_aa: CASSTHTGGYTGELFF

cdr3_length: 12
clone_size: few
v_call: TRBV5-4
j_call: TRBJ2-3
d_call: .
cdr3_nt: TGTGCCAGCAGCTTGTCGGGTGATACGCAGTATTTT
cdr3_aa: CASSLSGDTQYF

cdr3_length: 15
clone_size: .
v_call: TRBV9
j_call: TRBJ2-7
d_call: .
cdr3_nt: TGTGCCAGCAGCCGAACTAGTCTTTCCCAAAGCGAGCAGTACTTC
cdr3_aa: CASSRTSLSQSEQYF